One and the same sample provided the 21 T cell receptor beta chains below, sequenced in a study of T cells after yellow fever vaccination. TCRdb re-derived calls from the 5' RACE reads in MiXCR, one entry per CDR3 protein. The table shows hundreds of thousands of distinct CDR3 sequences, with about 12% occurring only once. The specimen was PBMCs, collected on the day of the yellow fever booster vaccination. The source is a man aged 25-40 years who received the YFV17D yellow fever vaccine.

The chain is built from TRBV12-3 or TRBV12-4 and TRBJ2-7; no clear D. This CDR3 has 13 residues. V lost 2 bases and J 6 bases, leaving 11 bases between the germline ends. In nucleotides, the CDR3 is TGTGCCAGCAGTTTAACGACGTTGAGCGAGCAGTACTTC. It specifies CASSLTTLSEQYF.

This clonotype was observed a handful of times. The gene calls are TRBV6-2 or TRBV6-3 and TRBJ2-5, with TRBD2 matching over 9 bases. The V segment lost 7 bases and the J segment 2 bases; nucleotides outside the gene matches: 8. From germline, CDR1 is MNHEY and CDR2 SVGEGT. This CDR3 spans 15 amino acids. The chain's CDR3 is CASMSGGRVQETQYF. The CDR3 coding sequence is TGTGCCAGCATGTCTGGCGGGAGGGTTCAAGAGACCCAGTACTTC.

The gene calls are TRBV12-5 and TRBJ2-3; TRBD2 agrees at 7 bases. The V segment lost 7 bases and the J segment 6 bases; nucleotides outside the gene matches: 7. The germline V gene encodes CDR1 LGHNT and CDR2 FRNRAP. This CDR3 is 13 amino acids long. In DNA form, the CDR3 reads TGTGCTAGTGACAAGCGGGGCGTCGATACGCAGTATTTT. It codes for CASDKRGVDTQYF.

V gene TRBV11-2 combines with J gene TRBJ2-5, with no clear D. V lost 5 bases to trimming and J lost 3 bases, with 10 bases between them. Germline loops: CDR1 SGHAT, CDR2 FQNNGV. CDR3 size: 13 residues. The CDR3 region has the DNA TGTGCCAGCAGCACCCGGGCGGAAGAGACCCAGTACTTC. This gives the protein CASSTRAEETQYF. Together with reference TRBV11-2 and TRBJ2-5, the CDR3 gives the full variable domain: EAGVAQSPRYKIIEKRQSVAFWCNPISGHATLYWYQQILGQGPKLLIQFQNNGVVDDSQLPKDRFSAERLKGVDSTLKIQPAKLEDSAVYLCASSTRAEETQYFGPGTRLLVL.

This clonotype has ten or more counts. The chain recombines TRBV9 with TRBJ2-2, with 8 bases that match TRBD1. J gave up 2 bases and V 4 bases, and 4 bases lay outside the gene matches. Germline CDR1 reads SGDLS; CDR2 reads YYNGEE. The CDR3 extends over 15 amino acids. CDR3: CASSIGQGNTGELFF. The CDR3 DNA reads TGTGCCAGCAGCATAGGACAGGGCAACACCGGGGAGCTGTTTTTT.

This clonotype was counted between two and nine times. The rearrangement uses TRBV20-1 and TRBJ2-7; 7 bases line up with TRBD2. V gave up 0 bases and J gave up 3 bases; unmatched junction bases: 8. Germline V lookup: CDR1 DFQATT, CDR2 SNEGSKA (reference sequence). This CDR3 has 15 amino acids. The CDR3 nucleotides read TGCAGTGCTAGAGACCCTGAAGCGGGGCTCTACGAGCAGTACTTC. Its translation is CSARDPEAGLYEQYF.

This clonotype has a handful of counts. The V and J genes are TRBV7-2 and TRBJ1-5; D gene ambiguous. This CDR3 comprises 13 residues. The germline V gene has CDR1 SGHTA and CDR2 FQGNSA. V lost 5 bases and J 1 base, leaving 6 bases between the germline ends. The CDR3 protein is CASSGRSNQPQHF. The CDR3 DNA sequence: TGTGCCAGCAGCGGCCGGAGCAATCAGCCCCAGCATTTT.

A few counts support this clonotype. The gene calls are TRBV19 and TRBJ1-1; D perhaps matches TRBD1 (5 bases). Deletions cut 8 bases from V and 1 base from J, with 14 bases between. Germline V gene data show CDR1 as LNHDA and CDR2 as SQIVND (reference sequence). CDR3 length equals 14 residues. The CDR3 DNA is TGTGCCAGTCGCCTGAGTGGGGCGAACACTGAAGCTTTCTTT. Its translation: CASRLSGANTEAFF.

The chain has TRBV5-6 and TRBJ2-2; D gene uncertain. Germline assignment: CDR1 SGHDT and CDR2 YYEEEE. The V end lost 3 bases, the J end lost 0 bases, and 9 bases lay between the germline ends. This CDR3 has 15 amino acids. The CDR3 is CASSSSDTNTGELFF. Written as DNA, the CDR3 is TGTGCCAGCAGCTCTTCGGATACGAACACCGGGGAGCTGTTTTTT.

This clonotype was detected a few times. The chain recombines TRBV29-1 with TRBJ2-2; D is uncertain. CDR1 and CDR2 from the germline V gene are SQVTM and ANQGSEA. The CDR3 length is 10 residues. V lost 7 bases, J lost 8 bases, and 8 bases lay in between. DNA for the CDR3: TGCAGCGCCCTTTCGGGGGAGCTGTTTTTT. Translation: CSALSGELFF.

This clonotype has just a few counts. The chain has TRBV7-8 and TRBJ1-6, with D hard to call. The germline CDR1 and CDR2 sequences are SGHVS and FQNEAQ. The ends were cut back, 4 bases at V and 7 bases at J, with 11 bases in the middle. This CDR3 comprises 14 residues. DNA for the CDR3: TGTGCCAGCAGCTCCCGGCGGGAAAATTCACCCCTCCACTTT. This gives the protein CASSSRRENSPLHF.

This clonotype was detected a few times. This sequence joins TRBV4-2 and TRBJ2-2, with TRBD2 matching 8 bases. There are 14 residues in the CDR3. The V and J ends lost 3 bases and 7 bases, in that order; junction bases with no gene match: 4. Per the germline V gene, CDR1 is LGHNA and CDR2 is YNFKEQ. The CDR3 coding sequence is TGTGCCAGCAGCCATGAGCGGGAGATCGGGGAGCTGTTTTTT. Protein product: CASSHEREIGELFF.

This chain uses TRBV12-3 or TRBV12-4 with TRBJ2-2; D is unresolved. Trimming shortened V by 2 bases and J by 1 base, and 2 bases separated the two germline ends. The CDR3 spans 13 residues. CDR3 nucleotide sequence: TGTGCCAGCAGTTTAATGAACACCGGGGAGCTGTTTTTT. The encoded protein is CASSLMNTGELFF.

The rearrangement uses TRBV9 and TRBJ2-2, with D possibly matching TRBD2 (7 bases). This CDR3 region has 17 residues. Germline V gene sequence: CDR1 SGDLS, CDR2 YYNGEE. V gave up 5 bases and J gave up 3 bases, with 20 bases separating them. The CDR3: CASSTEAGAGDTGELFF. CDR3 bases: TGTGCCAGCAGTACCGAGGCGGGGGCGGGAGACACCGGGGAGCTGTTTTTT.

This clonotype occurred a few times. This chain uses TRBV2 with TRBJ2-3; D may be TRBD2 (6 bases). CDR3 length equals 15 residues. The germline V and J ends were trimmed by 4 bases and 2 bases, with 13 bases remaining between them. CDR1 and CDR2 (germline): SNHLY, FYNNEI. This CDR3 is CASSVAGLVTDTQYF. DNA for the CDR3: TGTGCCAGCAGTGTTGCGGGACTTGTCACAGATACGCAGTATTTT. Full variable domain (rest looked up from reference TRBV2 and TRBJ2-3): EPEVTQTPSHQVTQMGQEVILRCVPISNHLYFYWYRQILGQKVEFLVSFYNNEISEKSEIFDDQFSVERPDGSNFTLKIRSTKLEDSAMYFCASSVAGLVTDTQYFGPGTRLTVL.

V is TRBV7-8 and J is TRBJ2-3, with 7 nucleotides matching TRBD2. From germline, CDR1 is SGHVS and CDR2 FQNEAQ. The CDR3 is made up of 16 amino acids. The junction had 8 bases not matched to a gene; V was cut back by 5 bases and J by 0 bases. CDR3 loop: CASSPGRDLSTDTQYF. The DNA for the CDR3 is TGTGCCAGCAGCCCGGGGAGGGACCTTAGCACAGATACGCAGTATTTT.

This clonotype has more than one count but fewer than ten. The genes are TRBV5-4 and TRBJ2-1, with D perhaps matching TRBD1 or TRBD2 (5 bases each). CDR1 and CDR2 (germline): SGHNT, YYREEE (reference sequence). This CDR3 region has 17 residues. The ends were cut back, 4 bases at V and 5 bases at J, with 22 bases in the middle. The CDR3 sequence: CASSLGQTGTTNNEQFF. The CDR3 bases are TGTGCCAGCAGCCTCGGACAAACCGGGACCACCAACAATGAGCAGTTCTTC.

The chain links TRBV29-1 to TRBJ2-2; D gene unclear. V was shortened by 0 bases and J by 3 bases, with 2 bases between the two germline ends. Germline CDR1 and CDR2: SQVTM and ANQGSEA. This CDR3 has 12 residues. DNA of the CDR3: TGCAGCGTTGAAGATTACACCGGGGAGCTGTTTTTT. It encodes CSVEDYTGELFF.

This rearrangement joins TRBV6-5 to TRBJ2-3; D not resolved. The germline CDR1 and CDR2 sequences are MNHEY and SVGAGI. Trimming removed 3 bases from V and 9 bases from J, with 7 bases in between. This CDR3 comprises 11 residues. CDR3 amino acids: CASSYQRTQYF. The DNA of the CDR3 is TGTGCCAGCAGTTATCAACGGACGCAGTATTTT.

The chain combines TRBV10-2 with TRBJ2-1; 15 nucleotides agree with TRBD2. J was trimmed by 4 bases and V by 6 bases; bases with no gene match: 10. Germline values: CDR1 WSHSY, CDR2 SAAADI. The CDR3 totals 18 residues. DNA of the CDR3: TGCGCCAGCAGGGCCGGGACTAGCGGGAGGCCGCCATACAATGAGCAGTTCTTC. Protein: CASRAGTSGRPPYNEQFF.

The rearrangement joins TRBV12-3 or TRBV12-4 to TRBJ2-1; D perhaps matches TRBD2 (6 bases). The CDR3 spans 15 residues. The germline V and J ends were trimmed by 6 bases and 2 bases, with 14 bases remaining between them. The CDR3 reads CASRTGTSPYNEQFF. The CDR3 coding sequence is TGTGCCAGCAGGACCGGGACTTCCCCCTACAATGAGCAGTTCTTC.